The next 24 T cell receptor beta chains were all read from a single sample in a study of blood T cell repertoires in COVID-19. Some clones are missing from TCRdb's copy, which holds only in-frame ones; the method was immunoSEQ multiplex PCR. The sample holds approximately 190,000 clones, around 83% seen once. The sample was PBMCs or T cells enriched from blood (not recorded which). Receptors were obtained from a middle-aged woman in a cohort exposed to, infected with or recovered from COVID-19 (not recorded which).

V and J are TRBV14 and TRBJ2-7; 7 bases map to TRBD1. Germline V gives CDR1 SGHDN, CDR2 FVKESK. J lost 0 bases, V lost 1 base, and 3 bases had no gene match. There are 15 residues in the CDR3. The CDR3 nucleotides are TGTGCCAGCAGCCAAGGGACAGGCCCCTCCTACGAGCAGTACTTC. Translating gives CASSQGTGPSYEQYF.

The V call is TRBV4-2, the J call TRBJ1-5; 9 nucleotides align to TRBD1. Trimming took 2 bases from V and 7 from J; bases not matched to a gene: 3. Germline V lookup: CDR1 LGHNA, CDR2 YNFKEQ. The CDR3 is 14 amino acids. CDR3 sequence reads: CASSQSTGGQPQHF. The CDR3, as DNA: TGTGCCAGCAGCCAATCCACAGGGGGCCAGCCCCAGCATTTT.

The J gene is TRBJ1-2, the V gene TRBV19; D is ambiguous. CDR3 length: 18 amino acids. V lost 3 bases, J lost 3 bases, and 23 bases lay in between. The germline CDR1 and CDR2 sequences are LNHDA and SQIVND (reference sequence). As DNA, the CDR3 is TGTGCCAGTAGTATTCGGCTCTTACTGGGCCGGCTGGACTATGGCTACACCTTC. As protein: CASSIRLLLGRLDYGYTF.

The chain is built from TRBV2 and TRBJ2-1; 7 bases match TRBD2. This CDR3 region has 13 residues. The V gene end was trimmed by 5 bases and the J gene end by 6 bases; junction bases not matched to a gene: 4. Germline V CDR1 and CDR2: SNHLY, FYNNEI. The CDR3 DNA reads TGTGCCAGCAGTCGGGGACTATTCAATGAGCAGTTCTTC. Amino acid sequence: CASSRGLFNEQFF.

The chain joins TRBV11-2 to TRBJ1-1; D gene ambiguous. This CDR3 comprises 14 residues. CDR1 SGHAT and CDR2 FQNNGV come from the germline V gene. With 1 base removed from V and 7 bases from J, the gap between germline ends came to 13 bases. CDR3 sequence (DNA): TGTGCCAGCAGCTTAGGCCCCGGGGTTGGTGAAGCTTTCTTT. Translating it yields CASSLGPGVGEAFF. The full variable domain, rest sourced from reference TRBV11-2 and TRBJ1-1, is EAGVAQSPRYKIIEKRQSVAFWCNPISGHATLYWYQQILGQGPKLLIQFQNNGVVDDSQLPKDRFSAERLKGVDSTLKIQPAKLEDSAVYLCASSLGPGVGEAFFGQGTRLTVV.

This clone was counted once. The chain carries TRBV5-1 and TRBJ1-5, with 7 nucleotides matching TRBD1. This CDR3 contains 15 residues. Germline loops: CDR1 SGHRS, CDR2 YFSETQ. The trim removed 4 bases at V and 3 bases at J, leaving 7 bases unmatched. The DNA for the CDR3 is TGCGCCAGCAGCCCAACAGGGGACAACAATCAGCCCCAGCATTTT. Translation: CASSPTGDNNQPQHF.

The V gene is TRBV4-3, the J gene TRBJ1-1; 12 bases line up with TRBD1. Per the germline V gene, CDR1 is LGHNA and CDR2 is YSLEER. This CDR3 is built from 18 residues. The V gene end was trimmed by 0 bases and the J gene end by 0 bases; junction bases not matched to a gene: 5. DNA of the CDR3: TGCGCCAGCAGCCAAGATCCGGGACAGGGGGCAATGAACACTGAAGCTTTCTTT. This codes for CASSQDPGQGAMNTEAFF.

The J gene is TRBJ2-3, the V gene TRBV7-2; 9 bases line up with TRBD2. This CDR3 spans 17 amino acids. J was trimmed by 2 bases and V by 3 bases; bases with no gene match: 9. Per germline, CDR1 SGHTA and CDR2 FQGNSA. CDR3: CASSFPGLAPATDTQYF. The CDR3 DNA is TGTGCCAGCAGCTTTCCGGGACTAGCCCCTGCCACAGATACGCAGTATTTT. The complete variable domain, with remaining parts taken from reference TRBV7-2 and TRBJ2-3, reads GAGVSQSPSNKVTEKGKDVELRCDPISGHTALYWYRQSLGQGLEFLIYFQGNSAPDKSGLPSDRFSAERTGGSVSTLTIQRTQQEDSAVYLCASSFPGLAPATDTQYFGPGTRLTVL.

This clone came up a few times. The rearrangement joins TRBV19 to TRBJ1-5; the D gene is possibly TRBD1 (5 bases). CDR3 length: 16 residues. Deletions cut 5 bases from V and 1 base from J, with 15 bases between. The germline CDR1 and CDR2 sequences are LNHDA and SQIVND (reference sequence). The CDR3 region is CASSELAGSSNQPQHF. Written as DNA, the CDR3 is TGTGCCAGTAGTGAGTTGGCAGGGTCGAGCAATCAGCCCCAGCATTTT.

This CDR3 is CASSLIQGGIGTEAFF. The CDR3 DNA reads as TGCGCCAGCAGCTTGATACAGGGGGGTATCGGCACTGAAGCTTTCTTT. This chain links TRBV5-1 with TRBJ1-1, with 8 bases aligning to TRBD1. CDR1 SGHRS and CDR2 YFSETQ come from the germline V gene. This CDR3 has 16 residues. V trimming: 1 base; J trimming: 4 bases; junction bases outside the gene matches: 9. The full variable domain, completed using reference TRBV5-1 and TRBJ1-1, is KAGVTQTPRYLIKTRGQQVTLSCSPISGHRSVSWYQQTPGQGLQFLFEYFSETQRNKGNFPGRFSGRQFSNSRSEMNVSTLELGDSALYLCASSLIQGGIGTEAFFGQGTRLTVV.

This clone was picked up a small number of times. Other DNA sequences in the sample encode the same CDR3. The V call is TRBV27, the J call TRBJ2-3; 11 bases map to TRBD1. The CDR3 extends over 14 amino acids. Trimming removed 3 bases from V and 4 bases from J; junction bases left unmatched: 0. Germline CDR1 is MNHEY and CDR2 is SMNVEV (reference sequence). Here the CDR3 reads CASSLGQGADTQYF. DNA of the CDR3: TGTGCCAGCAGTTTGGGACAGGGGGCAGATACGCAGTATTTT.

V usage is TRBV11-2 and J usage is TRBJ2-7, with D perhaps TRBD2 (6 bases). V was clipped by 0 bases and J by 6 bases, with 18 bases between them. Germline lookup yields CDR1 SGHAT and CDR2 FQNNGV. The CDR3 is made up of 16 amino acids. The CDR3 spells CASSLDLGLAGSEQYF. The CDR3 DNA reads as TGTGCCAGCAGCTTAGATCTGGGACTTGCGGGTTCCGAGCAGTACTTC. Full variable domain (missing parts from reference TRBV11-2 and TRBJ2-7): EAGVAQSPRYKIIEKRQSVAFWCNPISGHATLYWYQQILGQGPKLLIQFQNNGVVDDSQLPKDRFSAERLKGVDSTLKIQPAKLEDSAVYLCASSLDLGLAGSEQYFGPGTRLTVT.

This sequence joins TRBV4-1 and TRBJ1-6; unclear D gene. CDR1 is MGHRA and CDR2 is YSYEKL in the germline V gene. Between the trimmed V and J ends, which lost 5 bases and 5 bases, there was a span of 13 bases. There are 15 residues in the CDR3. CDR3 DNA sequence: TGCGCCAGCAGCGCGAGCAATTCGCATAATTCACCCCTCCACTTT. This translates into CASSASNSHNSPLHF.

The rearrangement uses TRBV2 and TRBJ2-1; 7 bases agree with TRBD1. The CDR3 is made up of 16 amino acids. The junction had 11 bases not matched to a gene; V was cut back by 7 bases and J by 2 bases. Germline V CDR1 and CDR2: SNHLY, FYNNEI. The CDR3 sequence: CASTSTGPITYNEQFF. In DNA form, the CDR3 reads TGTGCCAGCACATCGACAGGGCCAATAACCTACAATGAGCAGTTCTTC.

The chain links TRBV30 to TRBJ2-1, with D perhaps matching TRBD2 (7 bases). CDR3 length: 15 amino acids. With 7 bases removed from V and 5 bases from J, the gap between germline ends came to 21 bases. CDR1 GTSNPN and CDR2 SVGIG come from the germline V gene (reference sequence). CDR3 sequence reads: CAFSGDYRTNNEQFF. CDR3 nucleotides: TGTGCCTTCTCAGGGGACTACCGGACAAACAATGAGCAGTTCTTC.

V gene TRBV6-1 combines with J gene TRBJ1-1, with unresolved D. Germline CDR1 is MNHNS and CDR2 is SASEGT. The CDR3 extends over 16 amino acids. Trimming removed 4 bases from V and 2 bases from J, with 17 bases in between. The CDR3: CASSVGDAIFNTEAFF. The CDR3 DNA follows: TGTGCCAGCAGTGTGGGAGACGCAATTTTTAACACTGAAGCTTTCTTT.

V and J are TRBV28 and TRBJ1-6, with TRBD1 matching 7 bases. The length of the CDR3 is 15 residues. With 4 bases clipped from V and 9 bases from J, the junction kept 9 bases outside the gene matches. Per the germline V gene, CDR1 is MDHEN and CDR2 is SYDVKM. CDR3 residues: CASSWTTGRSSPLHF. The CDR3 DNA follows: TGTGCCAGCAGTTGGACGACAGGGAGGAGTTCACCCCTCCACTTT.

The chain combines TRBV6-5 with TRBJ1-2, with TRBD1 identical over 7 bases. Trimming cost V 5 bases and J 5 bases; bases outside gene matches: 5. This CDR3 is built from 13 residues. In germline, CDR1 is MNHEY, CDR2 SVGAGI. The CDR3 region has the DNA TGTGCCAGCAGTAAGGGACAGCATTATGGCTACACCTTC. It yields the protein CASSKGQHYGYTF.

The gene calls are TRBV6-5 and TRBJ2-1, with D tentatively TRBD2 (6 bases). Trimming removed 6 bases at V and 3 bases at J, with 9 bases between. The CDR3 has 13 amino acids. Germline loops: CDR1 MNHEY, CDR2 SVGAGI. Written as DNA, the CDR3 is TGTGCCAGCAGACCCGGGAGCTACAATGAGCAGTTCTTC. Residues: CASRPGSYNEQFF.

The chain couples TRBV14 to TRBJ1-4; D is unclear. The V gene's germline CDR1 is SGHDN and CDR2 FVKESK. V was trimmed by 1 base and J by 4 bases, leaving 7 bases between them. CDR3 length: 14 residues. The CDR3 loop reads CASSQAGFNEKLFF. DNA of the CDR3: TGTGCCAGCAGCCAAGCAGGCTTTAATGAAAAACTGTTTTTT.

The V and J genes are TRBV19 and TRBJ1-5; D not certain. V was cut by 5 bases and J by 1 base, with 18 bases left in between. The CDR3 covers 17 residues. Looked up from germline, CDR1 is LNHDA and CDR2 is SQIVND (reference sequence). The CDR3 sequence: CASSARGGKYSNQPQHF. The CDR3 DNA reads TGTGCCAGTAGTGCCCGCGGAGGGAAGTACAGCAATCAGCCCCAGCATTTT.

This chain links TRBV6-5 with TRBJ1-2, with D maybe TRBD1 (5 bases). The V end was cut by 7 bases, the J end by 8 bases, with 17 bases between. This CDR3 region has 13 residues. In germline, CDR1 is MNHEY, CDR2 SVGAGI. CDR3 sequence: CASTHPQASGYTF. CDR3 bases: TGTGCCAGCACTCACCCACAGGCCAGCGGCTACACCTTC.

V is TRBV11-3 and J is TRBJ2-7; 10 bases match TRBD1. CDR3 length: 15 residues. Per germline, CDR1 SGHNT and CDR2 YENEEA. J was trimmed by 5 bases and V by 1 base; bases with no gene match: 5. Here the CDR3 reads CASSLVSGQGNEQYF. Written as DNA, the CDR3 is TGTGCCAGCAGCTTAGTGTCGGGACAGGGGAACGAGCAGTACTTC.

CDR3 amino acids: CSVEGGEAFF. The CDR3 DNA reads TGCAGCGTTGAAGGCGGGGAAGCTTTCTTT. The chain recombines TRBV29-1 with TRBJ1-1; D unclear. This CDR3 comprises 10 residues. The ends were cut back, 1 base at V and 8 bases at J, with 5 bases in the middle. Germline CDR1 reads SQVTM; CDR2 reads ANQGSEA.